This T cell receptor beta chain was observed in a study of blood T cell repertoires in COVID-19. Study context: The study drew acute and convalescent COVID-19 samples from the United States, Italy and Spain. Sample material is recorded as cDNA or gDNA derived from T cells, B-cell-depleted T cells, or PBMCs.

In the original processing: Reference gene primer amplification in the assay estimated nucleated cell counts. This table comes from immunoSEQ multiplex PCR, and its TCRdb copy is limited to in-frame clones, with some not included. V, J and clone size are those of that table, while D and trimming were read from the DNA. The table lists 300,000 to 400,000 clones, about 93% of them singletons, with roughly 3.5% in the top ten. Trimming took 11 bases from V and 3 from J, leaving 13 bases between them. In germline, CDR1 is MNHEY, CDR2 SMNVEV (reference sequence). CDR3 size: 12 residues. The genes are TRBV27 and TRBJ1-2; D is ambiguous. This TCR came from a woman under 30 who had recovered from COVID-19. Specimen: peripheral blood. CDR3 in DNA: TGTGCCTGCTGGAAGGCGGACTATGGCTACACCTTC. The encoded protein is CACWKADYGYTF.